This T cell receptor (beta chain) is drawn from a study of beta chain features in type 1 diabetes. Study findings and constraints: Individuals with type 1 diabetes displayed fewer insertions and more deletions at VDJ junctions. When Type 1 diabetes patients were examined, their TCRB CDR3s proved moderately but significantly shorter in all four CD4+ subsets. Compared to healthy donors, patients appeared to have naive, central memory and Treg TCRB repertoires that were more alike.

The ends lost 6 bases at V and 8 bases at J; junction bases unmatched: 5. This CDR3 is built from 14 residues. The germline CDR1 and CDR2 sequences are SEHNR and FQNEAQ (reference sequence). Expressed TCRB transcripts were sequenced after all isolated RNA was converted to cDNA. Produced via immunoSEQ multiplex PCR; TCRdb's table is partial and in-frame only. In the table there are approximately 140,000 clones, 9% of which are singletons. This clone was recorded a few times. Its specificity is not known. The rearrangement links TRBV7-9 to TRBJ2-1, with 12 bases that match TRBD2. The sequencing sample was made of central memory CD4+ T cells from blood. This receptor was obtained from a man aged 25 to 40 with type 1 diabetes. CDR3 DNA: TGTGCCAGCAGACAGACTAGCGGGGGCTATGAGCAGTTCTTC. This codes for CASRQTSGGYEQFF.